A single sample gave rise to the 32 T cell receptor beta chains below, sequenced in a study of blood T cells in healthy people across ages. Then a second PCR, running about 6 to 12 cycles, was carried out with a sample-barcoded 5' primer and a J-beta primer mix. TCRdb independently ran MiXCR on the 5' RACE reads; one entry per CDR3 protein. The sample has around 1.5 million distinct CDR3 sequences, roughly 32% seen once. Material: blood. These receptors came from a woman between 25 and 40 years old in good health.

In its sample, this clonotype was seen a few times. The chain carries TRBV20-1 and TRBJ1-2, with 7 bases aligning to TRBD1. V was pared by 1 base and J by 7 bases, with 9 bases of the junction left unmatched. Germline V gene sequence: CDR1 DFQATT, CDR2 SNEGSKA (reference sequence). This CDR3 has 14 residues. Written as DNA, the CDR3 is TGCAGTGCTAGAGGAGTCACAGGGGCTGGTGGCTACACCTTC. Its protein product is CSARGVTGAGGYTF.

Turning to this clonotype: A junction end diverges from the germline sequence, so it may reflect a read error. The CDR3 region has the DNA TGTGGCAGCTCACGGGGCCGCAACAATGAGCAGTTCTTC. As protein: CGSSRGRNNEQFF. The chain carries TRBV18 and TRBJ2-1; D tentatively fits TRBD1 or TRBD2 (5 bases each). CDR1 is KGHSH, CDR2 LQKENI, per germline. CDR3 length equals 13 residues.

Details on this clonotype: A much larger clone sits a single nucleotide away, making a read error possible. The chain employs TRBV29-1 and TRBJ2-1; possible D gene TRBD2, 5 bases. Germline loops: CDR1 SQVTM, CDR2 ANQGSEA. This CDR3 has 12 residues. CDR3 residues: CSIDGLADEQFF. The CDR3, as DNA: TGCAGCATTGATGGCCTAGCCGATGAGCAGTTCTTC.

In this sample, this clonotype turned up a few times. The V gene is TRBV20-1, the J gene TRBJ2-7; 12 nucleotides match TRBD2. Germline V gene sequence: CDR1 DFQATT, CDR2 SNEGSKA (reference sequence). The CDR3 length is 15 residues. V dropped 4 bases and J dropped 4; count of bases not matched to a gene: 8. The CDR3 nucleotides are TGCAGTGCTAATCCACTAGCGGGAGGCCGGTACGAGCAGTACTTC. Translated: CSANPLAGGRYEQYF.

The chain links TRBV4-1 to TRBJ2-3; D perhaps matches TRBD2 (6 bases). The CDR3 extends over 15 amino acids. The V gene's germline CDR1 is MGHRA and CDR2 YSYEKL. The V gene lost 3 bases and the J gene lost 4 bases, with 14 bases spanning the gap. The CDR3 DNA reads TGCGCCAGCAGCCAGCCCCGGTGGGGGGCAGATACGCAGTATTTT. As protein: CASSQPRWGADTQYF.

The chain joins TRBV5-1 to TRBJ1-4, with 7 bases matching TRBD1. The CDR3 extends over 13 amino acids. Trimming removed 6 bases from V and 6 bases from J; junction bases left unmatched: 5. Looked up from germline, CDR1 is SGHRS and CDR2 is YFSETQ. CDR3 loop: CASTGDSHEKLFF. The CDR3 region has the DNA TGCGCCAGCACTGGGGACAGTCATGAAAAACTGTTTTTT.

The chain couples TRBV5-1 to TRBJ2-7; 8 bases are shared with TRBD1. Germline V gives CDR1 SGHRS, CDR2 YFSETQ. The CDR3 totals 15 residues. V was pared by 4 bases and J by 7 bases, with 13 bases of the junction left unmatched. The CDR3 spells CASSPTVQGAREQYF. CDR3 in DNA: TGCGCCAGCAGCCCAACGGTTCAGGGGGCGAGGGAGCAGTACTTC.

The chain has TRBV4-1 and TRBJ1-6; D not certain. The germline V and J ends were trimmed by 0 bases and 0 bases, with 9 bases remaining between them. Per the germline V gene, CDR1 is MGHRA and CDR2 is YSYEKL. CDR3 length: 17 residues. The CDR3 is CASSQEPQSSYNSPLHF. The DNA for the CDR3 is TGCGCCAGCAGCCAAGAACCCCAGAGCTCCTATAATTCACCCCTCCACTTT.

This clonotype has more than one count but fewer than ten. The V call is TRBV9, the J call TRBJ2-4, with D unresolved. The V end lost 4 bases, the J end lost 5 bases, and 16 bases lay between the germline ends. CDR3 length equals 15 residues. In germline, CDR1 is SGDLS, CDR2 YYNGEE. Here the CDR3 reads CASSRLWDRQNIQYF. In nucleotides, the CDR3 is TGTGCCAGCAGCCGACTCTGGGATCGCCAAAACATTCAGTACTTC.

V usage is TRBV3-1 and J usage is TRBJ2-5; possibly TRBD1 for D (7 bases). CDR1 and CDR2 (germline): LGHDT, YNNKEL (reference sequence). This CDR3 is 17 amino acids long. The germline V and J ends were trimmed by 2 bases and 5 bases, with 21 bases remaining between them. The CDR3 nucleotides are TGTGCCAGCAGCCAACCATTGAAAGGACAGGCGGGGGAGACCCAGTACTTC. Translating it yields CASSQPLKGQAGETQYF.

In this sample, this clonotype turned up a few times. The chain employs TRBV20-1 and TRBJ2-5, with a tentative D call TRBD2 (6 bases). The germline gives CDR1 DFQATT, CDR2 SNEGSKA (reference sequence). This CDR3 spans 11 amino acids. The CDR3 loop reads CSPGGQETQYF. The CDR3 DNA reads TGCAGCCCCGGGGGTCAAGAGACCCAGTACTTC.

The chain is built from TRBV7-9 and TRBJ1-1; 9 bases agree with TRBD1. CDR1 and CDR2 from the germline V gene are SEHNR and FQNEAQ (reference sequence). J was trimmed by 8 bases and V by 5 bases; bases with no gene match: 6. The CDR3 spans 13 residues. CDR3 sequence (DNA): TGTGCCAGCAGCCCCGGGACAGGGCTCGAAGCTTTCTTT. Translating gives CASSPGTGLEAFF. The full variable domain, in which reference TRBV7-9 and TRBJ1-1 provide the parts outside the CDR3, is DTGVSQNPRHKITKRGQNVTFRCDPISEHNRLYWYRQTLGQGPEFLTYFQNEAQLEKSRLLSDRFSAERPKGSFSTLEIQRTEQGDSAMYLCASSPGTGLEAFFGQGTRLTVV.

This clonotype was detected only once. This sequence joins TRBV2 and TRBJ2-1; D uncertain. The V and J ends lost 7 bases and 7 bases respectively, with 11 bases between them. The CDR3 covers 12 residues. CDR1 is SNHLY and CDR2 is FYNNEI in the germline V gene. The CDR3 coding sequence is TGTGCCAGCAAAGCCTACCATAATGAGCAGTTCTTC. Translation: CASKAYHNEQFF.

This clonotype turned up a few times. The genes are TRBV5-1 and TRBJ2-7; D perhaps matches TRBD1 (6 bases). Looked up from germline, CDR1 is SGHRS and CDR2 is YFSETQ. With 4 bases removed from V and 2 bases from J, the gap between germline ends came to 10 bases. The CDR3 spans 13 residues. The CDR3 region is CASSIGQTYEQYF. In nucleotides, the CDR3 is TGCGCCAGCAGCATAGGACAGACCTACGAGCAGTACTTC.

A few counts support this clonotype. The CDR3 DNA reads as TGTGCCAGCAGTTTAGGGGGGCCTGGCTACACCTTC. Protein sequence: CASSLGGPGYTF. V usage is TRBV12-3 or TRBV12-4 and J usage is TRBJ1-2; D perhaps matches TRBD1 (6 bases). V was trimmed by 1 base and J by 7 bases, leaving 7 bases between them. The CDR3 sequence is 12 residues long.

This clonotype was recorded a few times. This chain uses TRBV2 with TRBJ2-7, with a tentative D call TRBD1 (6 bases). Deletions cut 9 bases from V and 0 bases from J, with 9 bases between. Germline V CDR1 and CDR2: SNHLY, FYNNEI. The CDR3 consists of 12 residues. CDR3 residues: CASWTDSYEQYF. In DNA, the CDR3 is TGTGCCAGTTGGACAGACTCCTACGAGCAGTACTTC.

The chain couples TRBV5-1 to TRBJ2-1, with D perhaps TRBD1 (5 bases). There are 15 residues in the CDR3. Germline V gene data show CDR1 as SGHRS and CDR2 as YFSETQ. V was cut by 0 bases and J by 7 bases, with 14 bases left in between. In DNA, the CDR3 is TGCGCCAGCAGCTTGGGGCAGGGCCTAAAGAATGAGCAGTTCTTC. Protein sequence: CASSLGQGLKNEQFF. The variable domain in full, completed from reference TRBV5-1 and TRBJ2-1, reads KAGVTQTPRYLIKTRGQQVTLSCSPISGHRSVSWYQQTPGQGLQFLFEYFSETQRNKGNFPGRFSGRQFSNSRSEMNVSTLELGDSALYLCASSLGQGLKNEQFFGPGTRLTVL.

For this clonotype: This may arise from a read error, as a much more abundant clone is one base away. This CDR3 fails to terminate in the conserved phenylalanine or tryptophan, so it likely reflects a read error. The genes are TRBV4-2 and TRBJ1-2; 8 bases are a match to TRBD1. Germline CDR1 LGHNA, CDR2 YNFKEQ. Losses at the gene ends were 0 bases for V and 4 bases for J; bases not matched to a gene: 4. The CDR3 runs to 15 residues. The CDR3 protein is CASSQDAGGGYGYTC. CDR3 in DNA: TGTGCCAGCAGCCAAGACGCAGGGGGCGGCTATGGCTACACCTGC.

The rearrangement uses TRBV6-1 and TRBJ2-1; the D is unclear. V gave up 7 bases and J gave up 9 bases, with 19 bases separating them. The CDR3 is 14 amino acids. The germline V gene has CDR1 MNHNS and CDR2 SASEGT. CDR3 sequence (DNA): TGTGCCAGCACCCGAGCGCCCGACTGGGGTGAGCAGTTCTTC. It translates to CASTRAPDWGEQFF.

This clonotype was counted a few times. An end of the junction does not agree with germline; a read error may underlie this. The V gene is TRBV11-2, the J gene TRBJ2-5; the match to TRBD2 covers 8 bases. The CDR3 has 16 residues. Germline V CDR1 and CDR2: SGHAT, FQNNGV. The CDR3 loop is CASGLDPTGGRGTQYF. CDR3 nucleotide sequence: TGTGCCAGCGGCTTAGATCCTACGGGGGGGCGCGGGACCCAGTACTTC.

This clonotype was seen a single time. V is TRBV18 and J is TRBJ1-2; 7 nucleotides match TRBD1. The CDR3 length is 15 residues. The junction had 8 bases not matched to a gene; V was cut back by 3 bases and J by 4 bases. The germline V gene has CDR1 KGHSH and CDR2 LQKENI. CDR3 bases: TGTGCCAGCTCACCCCGGGGACAGACCATCTATGGCTACACCTTC. It specifies CASSPRGQTIYGYTF.

The rearrangement links TRBV12-3 or TRBV12-4 to TRBJ2-3; TRBD2 might be the D (7 bases). This CDR3 region has 15 residues. V was pared by 8 bases and J by 5 bases, with 20 bases between. Here the CDR3 reads CASGRGAGVGDTQYF. CDR3 in DNA: TGTGCCAGCGGCCGGGGGGCGGGAGTGGGAGATACGCAGTATTTT.

The chain couples TRBV21-1 to TRBJ1-5; TRBD1, the D gene given by the table, was not confirmed from the DNA. TRBV21-1 represents a pseudogene. This CDR3 is built from 20 residues. DNA of the CDR3: TGTGCCAGCAGCAAAGTGAAAGACAGGGGGACAGGTGGGCCCTATCAGCCCCAGCATTTT. Protein sequence: CASSKVKDRGTGGPYQPQHF.

At least ten counts were recorded for this clonotype. The chain combines TRBV29-1 with TRBJ1-5; 7 nucleotides match TRBD1. V trimming: 5 bases; J trimming: 4 bases; junction bases outside the gene matches: 8. The CDR3 covers 14 residues. Germline V gene data show CDR1 as SQVTM and CDR2 as ANQGSEA. The CDR3 spells CSVSTGSGNQPQHF. DNA of the CDR3: TGCAGCGTTTCGACAGGGTCGGGTAATCAGCCCCAGCATTTT.

Details on this clonotype: A much larger clone is a single base away; this may be a read error. This rearrangement joins TRBV10-3 to TRBJ2-3; D is uncertain. Trimming took 3 bases from V and 2 from J, leaving 15 bases between them. CDR1 is ENHRY, CDR2 SYGVKD, per germline. This CDR3 is 16 amino acids long. The CDR3 bases are TGTGCCATCAGTGATCTTGCGCTACCTAACACAGATACGCAGTATTTT. It specifies CAISDLALPNTDTQYF.

V is TRBV30 and J is TRBJ2-1; D is perhaps TRBD1 (6 bases). Germline CDR1 and CDR2: GTSNPN and SVGIG (reference sequence). V was shortened by 1 base and J by 9 bases, with 16 bases between the two germline ends. The CDR3 extends over 14 amino acids. CDR3 amino acids: CAWSAGQSTGEQFF. CDR3 nucleotides: TGTGCCTGGAGTGCAGGACAGTCAACGGGTGAGCAGTTCTTC.

There are a few counts of this clonotype. The V gene is TRBV10-3, the J gene TRBJ2-2; D is unclear. Germline CDR1 is ENHRY and CDR2 is SYGVKD. The CDR3 runs 12 residues. Deletions cut 7 bases from V and 1 base from J, with 4 bases between. CDR3 sequence (DNA): TGTGCCATCAACCGGAACACCGGGGAGCTGTTTTTT. This encodes CAINRNTGELFF.

This clonotype occurred a few times. J is TRBJ1-4 and V is TRBV5-4, with D uncertain. CDR3 length: 15 residues. Germline loops: CDR1 SGHNT, CDR2 YYREEE (reference sequence). Trimming took 4 bases from V and 1 from J, leaving 11 bases between them. The CDR3 sequence is CASSNKRLTNEKLFF. In DNA form, the CDR3 reads TGTGCCAGCAGCAACAAAAGACTAACTAATGAAAAACTGTTTTTT. Variable domain in full (rest from reference TRBV5-4 and TRBJ1-4): ETGVTQSPTHLIKTRGQQVTLRCSSQSGHNTVSWYQQALGQGPQFIFQYYREEENGRGNFPPRFSGLQFPNYSSELNVNALELDDSALYLCASSNKRLTNEKLFFGSGTQLSVL.

At least ten counts were recorded for this clonotype. This chain links TRBV27 with TRBJ2-3, with D possibly being TRBD2 (5 bases). Per germline, CDR1 MNHEY and CDR2 SMNVEV (reference sequence). The CDR3 is 12 amino acids. The V end was cut by 3 bases, the J end by 7 bases, with 8 bases between. Written as DNA, the CDR3 is TGTGCCAGCAGTTTCGGAGGAAATACGCAGTATTTT. Translated, it gives CASSFGGNTQYF.

This clonotype has only one observation. The genes are TRBV5-1 and TRBJ2-1; D call uncertain. Germline V gene data show CDR1 as SGHRS and CDR2 as YFSETQ. CDR3 length equals 15 residues. The V end was cut by 3 bases, the J end by 0 bases, with 10 bases between. CDR3: CASSWVGDSYNEQFF. The CDR3 DNA reads as TGCGCCAGCAGCTGGGTTGGGGACTCCTACAATGAGCAGTTCTTC.

This clonotype was counted at least ten times. J is TRBJ2-3 and V is TRBV7-9, with D perhaps matching TRBD2 (6 bases). This CDR3 is built from 14 residues. CDR1 SEHNR and CDR2 FQNEAQ come from the germline V gene (reference sequence). V shed 5 bases and J shed 2 bases, with 11 bases lying between them. The CDR3 region has the DNA TGTGCCAGCAGCCGTACTAGCTCCACAGATACGCAGTATTTT. Protein: CASSRTSSTDTQYF.

This clonotype was observed a handful of times. The chain has TRBV12-2 and TRBJ2-5; TRBD1 is taken as the D call from the table, unchecked against the DNA. The DNA end is a closer match to TRBJ2-7, so the J assignment may be wrong. TRBV12-2 is flagged as a pseudogene. The CDR3 totals 16 residues. The CDR3 here is CASRIRPGTGIHEQYF. The CDR3 coding sequence is TGTGCAAGTCGCATACGACCCGGGACAGGTATCCACGAGCAGTACTTC.